The source of this T cell receptor (beta chain) is a study of prognosis after radiotherapy for stage I lung cancer. Genomic DNA yielded TCR beta CDR3, amplified by two-round multiplex PCR. Round-one PCR had primers specific to each TRBV and TRBJ gene. From the multiplex PCR reads, TCRdb called clonotypes with MiXCR, one entry per CDR3 protein. Of about 17,000 distinct CDR3 sequences in the sample, more than 15% were seen once. This CDR3 is built from 17 residues. The ends were cut back, 0 bases at V and 2 bases at J, with 13 bases in the middle. CDR1 is LGHNA and CDR2 is YNFKEQ in the germline V gene. At least ten counts were recorded for this clonotype.

This sequence originates from a donor over 45 with non-small cell lung cancer. The V call is TRBV4-2, the J call TRBJ2-2; D is perhaps TRBD2 (5 bases). The starting material was PBMCs, obtained before or after stereotactic body radiation therapy (not recorded which). The CDR3 sequence is CASSQDRRTGNTGELFF. The CDR3 DNA sequence: TGTGCCAGCAGCCAAGATCGCCGGACGGGAAACACCGGGGAGCTGTTTTTT.